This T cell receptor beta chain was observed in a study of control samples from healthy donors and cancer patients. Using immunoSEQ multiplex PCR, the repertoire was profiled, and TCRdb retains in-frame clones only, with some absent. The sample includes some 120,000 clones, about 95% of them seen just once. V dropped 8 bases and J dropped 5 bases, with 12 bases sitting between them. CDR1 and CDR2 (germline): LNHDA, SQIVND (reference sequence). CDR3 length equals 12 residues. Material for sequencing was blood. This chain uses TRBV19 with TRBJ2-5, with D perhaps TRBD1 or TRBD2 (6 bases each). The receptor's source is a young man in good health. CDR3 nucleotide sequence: TGTGCCAGTGCAGGGGCGGGGGAGACCCAGTACTTC. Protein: CASAGAGETQYF.